This entry describes one T cell receptor (beta chain). Its antigen is still unknown. The sample originates from a study of identical twins. Broader study findings: Without tracking the same donors, conclusions rested on cross-sectional statistical analysis.

Trimming took 8 bases from V and 5 from J, leaving 15 bases between them. CDR3 length: 13 residues. Germline lookup yields CDR1 MGHDK and CDR2 SYGVNS. TCRdb ran MiXCR on the 5' RACE reads and lists one entry per CDR3 protein. The sample records roughly 250,000 distinct CDR3 sequences, roughly 13% being singletons. The source of this sequence is a woman between 18 and 29 years old in good health. The rearrangement links TRBV25-1 to TRBJ2-5; D perhaps matches TRBD2 (5 bases). The sequenced sample consisted of memory (CD45RO+) T cells sorted from blood. DNA for the CDR3: TGTGCCAGCCTGGACTCCTCTCGTGAGACCCAGTACTTC. Translating gives CASLDSSRETQYF.